The sequence of this TCR beta chain was determined in a study of blood T cell repertoires in COVID-19 (dated by TCRdb to about 2020). As for the study more broadly: The collaborator samples originated in the United States, Italy and Spain and spanned the acute and convalescent phases of COVID-19. The material from the prospective study consisted of cDNA or gDNA derived from T cells, B-cell-depleted T cells, or PBMCs. Deeply sampled blood TCRbeta repertoires from subjects exposed to, actively infected with, or recovered from COVID-19 were included in the dataset. The repertoires were made available in a free public database intended to serve as a resource for research on the immune response to SARS-CoV-2. Samples came from the ongoing ImmuneRACE study (first 160 participants) plus 1,254 subjects from 6 global collaborators. The sample metadata nearly always contained a de-identified subject ID, COVID-19 status, age in years and sex. Where available, HLA class I and class II types were taken from metadata supplied by the sample provider and were not determined by assay-based typing. Results and caveats for the whole study, not just this receptor: How much clinical and demographic metadata was included differed by source and by participant, and the metadata was provided uncurated.

Based on the germline V gene, the CDR1 and CDR2 sequences are MNHEY and SVGAGI. Taken from cysteine to phenylalanine, the CDR3 has 15 residues. The DNA shown is the 45-base CDR3, in frame from base 1. The germline V and J ends show losses of 7 bases and 8 bases respectively, and no gene match explains 11 bases of the junction. A second Seattle source provided samples from volunteer blood donors who had recovered from COVID-19. Whole blood was collected in K2EDTA tubes by collaborating institutions according to the institutions' own protocols. Collaborator samples were shipped for TCRbeta analysis as frozen whole blood, isolated PBMCs, or DNA extracted from either sample type. With respect to this clone: The target of this receptor is not known. No base-level quality is on record; no much larger clone is a single base apart.

The immunoSEQ Assay, a bias-controlled multiplex PCR, was used to amplify TCRbeta CDR3 regions from genomic DNA. As for how the authors treated the data: Nucleated cell counts per sample were estimated from amplification of reference gene primers within the assay. Sequence reads were collapsed and filtered to measure the absolute abundance of every unique TCRbeta CDR3 rearrangement. For each sample, productive Simpson clonality was calculated as the square root of Simpson's diversity index over productive rearrangements. Not all clones reach the TCRdb copy of this immuneACCESS table, which keeps in-frame sequences only. Checked studies attribute under half of the gap to unresolved V genes and leave the rest unexplained. V, J and clone size derive from that table, while D and trimming were established from the DNA sequence. The sample data list about 270,000 clones, and approximately 90% of these were observed just once. The top ten clones comprise roughly 4% of the sample.

The clonotype was recovered from a man between 60 and 75 years old who had recovered from COVID-19. The sample was peripheral blood. The sequence links TRBV6-5 to TRBJ1-6; 7 bases in the middle match TRBD1. The DNA reads TGTGCCAGCAAAGGGGAAACAGGGGTTCATTCACCCCTCCACTTT. It translates as CASKGETGVHSPLHF.